Reported below is one T cell receptor (beta chain). The target antigen is unknown. This CDR3 has 13 residues. The V gene lost 3 bases and the J gene lost 6 bases, with 10 bases spanning the gap. CDR1 is MNHEY, CDR2 SMNVEV, per germline (reference sequence). The sample's time point: patch test 3, about 24 weeks after DPC sensitization. Treatment reported: therapeutic diphenylcyclopropenone sensitization with weekly scalp DPC. A single record per CDR3 protein comes from TCRdb applying MiXCR to the RACE reads. Among about 97,000 distinct CDR3 sequences listed, around a quarter were seen once. This specimen belongs to a study of human T cells and chemical hapten exposure. Overall study: Patients, chiefly female, had alopecia areata, totalis or universalis. TCR yields per sample varied mostly from small pooled library volume differences. Broader study findings: Against controls, expanded TCRs gave rise to significantly more large CDR3 similarity clusters. The number of TCRs over 1 in 1000 frequency stayed unchanged after DPC.

The chain combines TRBV27 with TRBJ2-3; perhaps TRBD1 as D (7 bases). This receptor was obtained from a man aged 40-49 years with alopecia areata. Some clones in this sample may be carry-over from other donors' samples. Sequenced here: whole blood, sampled in connection with sensitization to the hapten diphenylcyclopropenone (DPC). The chain's CDR3 is CASSLQGGDTQYF. Here the CDR3 DNA reads TGTGCCAGCAGTTTGCAGGGGGGTGATACGCAGTATTTT.